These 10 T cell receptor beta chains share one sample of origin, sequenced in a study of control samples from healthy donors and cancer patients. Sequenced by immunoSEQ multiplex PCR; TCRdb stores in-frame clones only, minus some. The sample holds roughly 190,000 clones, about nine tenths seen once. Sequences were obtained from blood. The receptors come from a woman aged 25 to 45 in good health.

The CDR3 here is CASSYYTGVSPLHF. The CDR3 DNA reads TGTGCCAGCAGCTACTACACAGGGGTTTCACCCCTCCACTTT. The rearrangement links TRBV5-5 to TRBJ1-6; 7 bases map to TRBD1. This CDR3 region has 14 residues. Germline V gives CDR1 SGHKS, CDR2 YYEKEE (reference sequence). The V gene end was trimmed by 3 bases and the J gene end by 9 bases; junction bases not matched to a gene: 6.

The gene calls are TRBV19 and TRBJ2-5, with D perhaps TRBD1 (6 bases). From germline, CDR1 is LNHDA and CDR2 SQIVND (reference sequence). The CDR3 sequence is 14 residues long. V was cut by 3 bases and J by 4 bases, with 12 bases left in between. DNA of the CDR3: TGTGCCAGTAGTATTTCAGGGGCCAGAGAGACCCAGTACTTC. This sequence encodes CASSISGARETQYF. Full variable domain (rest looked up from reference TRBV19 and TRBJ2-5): DGGITQSPKYLFRKEGQNVTLSCEQNLNHDAMYWYRQDPGQGLRLIYYSQIVNDFQKGDIAEGYSVSREKKESFPLTVTSAQKNPTAFYLCASSISGARETQYFGPGTRLLVL.

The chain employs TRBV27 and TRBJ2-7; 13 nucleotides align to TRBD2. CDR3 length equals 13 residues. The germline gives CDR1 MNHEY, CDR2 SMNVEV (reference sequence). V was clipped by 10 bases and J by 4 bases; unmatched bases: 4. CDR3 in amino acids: CATGTSGIYEQYF. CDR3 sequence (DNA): TGTGCCACCGGGACTAGCGGGATTTACGAGCAGTACTTC.

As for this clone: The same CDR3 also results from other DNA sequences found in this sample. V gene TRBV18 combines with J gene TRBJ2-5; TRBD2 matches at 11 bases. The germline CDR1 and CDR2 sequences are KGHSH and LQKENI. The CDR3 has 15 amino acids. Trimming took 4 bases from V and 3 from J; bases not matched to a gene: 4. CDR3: CASSLGTSGKETQYF. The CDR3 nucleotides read TGTGCCAGCTCACTAGGGACTAGCGGCAAAGAGACCCAGTACTTC.

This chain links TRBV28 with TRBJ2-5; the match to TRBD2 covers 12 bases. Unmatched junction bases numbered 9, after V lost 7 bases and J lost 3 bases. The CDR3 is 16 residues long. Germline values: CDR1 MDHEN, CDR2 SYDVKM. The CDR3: CASTPTSGRGEETQYF. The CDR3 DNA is TGTGCCAGCACCCCGACTAGCGGGAGAGGGGAAGAGACCCAGTACTTC. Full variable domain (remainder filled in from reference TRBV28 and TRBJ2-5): DVKVTQSSRYLVKRTGEKVFLECVQDMDHENMFWYRQDPGLGLRLIYFSYDVKMKEKGDIPEGYSVSREKKERFSLILESASTNQTSMYLCASTPTSGRGEETQYFGPGTRLLVL.

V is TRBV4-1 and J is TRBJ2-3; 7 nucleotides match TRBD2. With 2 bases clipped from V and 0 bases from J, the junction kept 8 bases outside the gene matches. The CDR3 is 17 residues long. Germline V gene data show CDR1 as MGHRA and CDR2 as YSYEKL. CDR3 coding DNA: TGCGCCAGCAGCCAATCCCGCGGGGGAACTAGCACAGATACGCAGTATTTT. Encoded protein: CASSQSRGGTSTDTQYF.

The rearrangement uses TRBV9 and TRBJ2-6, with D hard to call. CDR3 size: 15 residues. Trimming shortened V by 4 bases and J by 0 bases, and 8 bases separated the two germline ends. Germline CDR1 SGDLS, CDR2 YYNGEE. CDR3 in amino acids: CASSPRPSGANVLTF. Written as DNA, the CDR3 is TGTGCCAGCAGCCCCCGTCCCTCTGGGGCCAACGTCCTGACTTTC.

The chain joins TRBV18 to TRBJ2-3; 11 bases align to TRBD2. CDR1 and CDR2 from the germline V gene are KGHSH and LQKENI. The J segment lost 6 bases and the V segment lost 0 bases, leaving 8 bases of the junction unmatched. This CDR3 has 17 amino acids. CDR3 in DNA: TGTGCCAGCTCACCACCGTGGGCTAGCGGGAGGTCGGATACGCAGTATTTT. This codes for CASSPPWASGRSDTQYF.

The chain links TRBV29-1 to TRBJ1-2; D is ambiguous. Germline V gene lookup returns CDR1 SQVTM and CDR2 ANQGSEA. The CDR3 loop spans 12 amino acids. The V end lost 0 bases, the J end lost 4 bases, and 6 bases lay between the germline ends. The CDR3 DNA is TGCAGCGTTGAAGACGGCCCCTATGGCTACACCTTC. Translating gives CSVEDGPYGYTF.

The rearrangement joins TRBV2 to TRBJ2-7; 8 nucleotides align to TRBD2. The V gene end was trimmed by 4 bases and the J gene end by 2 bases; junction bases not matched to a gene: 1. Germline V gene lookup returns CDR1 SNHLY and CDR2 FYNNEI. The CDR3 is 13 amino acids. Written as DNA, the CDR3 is TGTGCCAGCAGTGCGGGAGGGCCCTACGAGCAGTACTTC. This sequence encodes CASSAGGPYEQYF.